Each of the 8 T cell receptor beta chains below was sequenced from the same sample in a study of blood T cells in healthy people across ages. A J-beta primer mix and a sample-barcoded 5' primer were used in a second PCR of about 7 to 12 cycles. TCRdb called the 5' RACE reads again in MiXCR, with one record for every CDR3 protein. The repertoire includes 500,000 to 650,000 distinct CDR3 sequences, roughly a quarter of them detected once, and over 3.5% sits in the top ten. These data also featured in a second study, about T cells of mothers and their children.

The sample was blood. These receptors were collected from a boy aged 2-15 years in good health.

The chain uses TRBV4-3 and TRBJ2-2; D call uncertain. V dropped 0 bases and J dropped 4 bases, with 6 bases sitting between them. Germline CDR1 is LGHNA and CDR2 is YSLEER. This CDR3 is 14 amino acids long. Here the CDR3 DNA reads TGCGCCAGCAGCCAAGATGGCTCCACCGGGGAGCTGTTTTTT. It yields the protein CASSQDGSTGELFF.

This clonotype appeared a single time. The rearrangement joins TRBV5-1 to TRBJ2-7; either TRBD1 or TRBD2 may fit D (6 bases each). The CDR3 loop spans 15 amino acids. Germline V CDR1 and CDR2: SGHRS, YFSETQ. Between the trimmed V and J ends, which lost 0 bases and 2 bases, there was a span of 12 bases. CDR3 bases: TGCGCCAGCAGCTTGGAAGGAGGGGGGCCCTACGAGCAGTACTTC. Translation gives CASSLEGGGPYEQYF.

The rearrangement links TRBV6-5 to TRBJ1-2; tentatively, D is TRBD1 (5 bases). The V gene's germline CDR1 is MNHEY and CDR2 SVGAGI. CDR3 size: 14 residues. V was trimmed by 4 bases and J by 2 bases, leaving 11 bases between them. The CDR3 coding sequence is TGTGCCAGCAGTTCCCCCCAGGGAAACTATGGCTACACCTTC. Translating gives CASSSPQGNYGYTF.

This clonotype was observed a few times. The CDR3 is CAISWDRGLRTEAFF. CDR3 DNA: TGTGCCATCAGTTGGGACAGGGGGTTGCGCACTGAAGCTTTCTTT. The gene calls are TRBV10-3 and TRBJ1-1; 11 bases agree with TRBD1. The junction had 6 bases not matched to a gene; V was cut back by 5 bases and J by 4 bases. CDR1 is ENHRY and CDR2 is SYGVKD in the germline V gene. The CDR3 consists of 15 residues.

This chain uses TRBV9 with TRBJ2-2; 7 positions match TRBD2. Germline CDR1 is SGDLS and CDR2 is YYNGEE. The CDR3 is made up of 15 amino acids. Trimming took 0 bases from V and 6 from J; bases not matched to a gene: 5. The CDR3 reads CASSVGRGIAGELFF. The CDR3 DNA is TGTGCCAGCAGCGTAGGGCGGGGGATTGCCGGGGAGCTGTTTTTT.

There are a few counts of this clonotype. The chain uses TRBV5-6 and TRBJ1-4; possibly TRBD1 for D (6 bases). Germline values: CDR1 SGHDT, CDR2 YYEEEE. V dropped 4 bases and J dropped 5 bases, with 12 bases sitting between them. This CDR3 has 14 residues. CDR3 residues: CASSQGHSNEKLFF. The CDR3 DNA sequence: TGTGCCAGCAGCCAGGGACACTCCAATGAAAAACTGTTTTTT.

This rearrangement joins TRBV20-1 to TRBJ2-3; no clear D gene. Germline CDR1 reads DFQATT; CDR2 reads SNEGSKA (reference sequence). The CDR3 extends over 14 amino acids. Trimming pared 8 bases from V and 2 bases from J, leaving 17 bases between. CDR3 DNA: TGCAGTACTAAGGCCTCGACCCACACAGATACGCAGTATTTT. Translation: CSTKASTHTDTQYF.

The CDR3 protein is CSASLGGTEAFF. DNA of the CDR3: TGCAGTGCATCGCTGGGAGGTACTGAAGCTTTCTTT. The chain uses TRBV20-1 and TRBJ1-1; D unclear. Germline lookup yields CDR1 DFQATT and CDR2 SNEGSKA (reference sequence). The CDR3 extends over 12 amino acids. Trimming removed 6 bases at V and 5 bases at J, with 13 bases between.